This TCR beta chain was found in a study of T cell responses to AZD1222 COVID-19 vaccine. Whole-study results and caveats: It was only six AZD1222 recipients who were seropositive at baseline.

Generated by immunoSEQ multiplex PCR, the TCRdb table keeps only in-frame clones and is missing some. Seen here are approximately 210,000 clones, about 94% observed once, and the top ten hold around 1.7%. V shed 6 bases and J shed 8 bases, with 12 bases lying between them. The CDR3 loop spans 12 amino acids. CDR1 and CDR2 from the germline V gene are MNHEY and SMNVEV (reference sequence). As for this clone: The antigen remains undetermined.

The source material was peripheral blood, sampled 28 days after the second dose of the MenACWY control vaccine. The TCR sequence derives from an adult who received the MenACWY meningococcal vaccine as a control. J is TRBJ2-3 and V is TRBV27; a possible D gene is TRBD1 (6 bases). The CDR3 sequence: CASRTGTRTQYF. The DNA for the CDR3 is TGTGCCAGCAGAACAGGGACACGTACGCAGTATTTT.